This T cell receptor beta chain was captured by sequencing in a study of blood T cell repertoires in COVID-19. Across the study: Samples taken during acute and convalescent COVID-19 were collected in the United States, Italy and Spain.

From germline, CDR1 is SGDLS and CDR2 YYNGEE. The V end lost 8 bases, the J end lost 4 bases, and 21 bases lay between the germline ends. The CDR3 has 15 amino acids. Per the original data handling: Reference gene primer amplification yielded estimated nucleated cell counts. Method: immunoSEQ multiplex PCR; TCRdb's copy keeps in-frame clones and lacks some. V, J and clone size reflect that table, while D and trimming were determined from the DNA. This table holds fewer than 250,000 clones, around 84% found once. The receptor's source is a woman at least 80 years old with COVID-19, enrolled during active disease. The chain combines TRBV9 with TRBJ2-5; tentative D call: TRBD2 (7 bases). The sample taken for sequencing was peripheral blood. This CDR3 is CASALSPGGVETQYF. The CDR3 nucleotides are TGTGCCAGTGCCCTTAGCCCGGGGGGCGTAGAGACCCAGTACTTC. Variable domain in full (rest from reference TRBV9 and TRBJ2-5): DSGVTQTPKHLITATGQRVTLRCSPRSGDLSVYWYQQSLDQGLQFLIQYYNGEERAKGNILERFSAQQFPDLHSELNLSSLELGDSALYFCASALSPGGVETQYFGPGTRLLVL.